Listed below are T cell receptor beta chains from one sample, sequenced in a study of blood T cells in healthy people across ages. MiXCR, run by TCRdb on the 5' RACE reads, gives a single entry per CDR3 protein. The sample records under 1,100,000 distinct CDR3 sequences, almost 25% being singletons. The same data also went into a second study, on T cells of mothers and their children.

Sequencing used blood. The receptors shown here come from a girl aged 2 to 10 in good health. CDR3s include the opening cysteine and the closing phenylalanine or tryptophan. The D gene is left open where the match is weak. Rows may omit the clone size; those that give it use once, few, many or a size class.

-	TRBD1	TRBV29-1	TRBJ2-4	14	TGCAGCGTGAGGGACAGGGGGCAGGAAAACATTCAGTACTTC	CSVRDRGQENIQYF
-	-	TRBV20-1	TRBJ2-3	14	TGCAGTGCTAGAGTAAGGAAGACCACAGATACGCAGTATTTT	CSARVRKTTDTQYF
many	TRBD2	TRBV27	TRBJ2-1	14	TGTGCCAGCAGTTTAACTAGCGCAAACAATGAGCAGTTCTTC	CASSLTSANNEQFF
few	TRBD2	TRBV7-9	TRBJ2-1	16	TGTGCCAGCAGCTCACCGCTAGCGGGAGGGGACAATGAGCAGTTCTTC	CASSSPLAGGDNEQFF
few	TRBD1	TRBV20-1	TRBJ1-2	13	TGCAGTGCTAGAGATCGGGACAGGGGAGGCTACACCTTC	CSARDRDRGGYTF
-	-	TRBV29-1	TRBJ1-1	15	TGCAGCGTTGGATCCGTGGGGAGGGGTGACACTGAAGCTTTCTTT	CSVGSVGRGDTEAFF
few	-	TRBV29-1	TRBJ2-3	13	TGCAGCGTTCTCGAACGGGGCACAGATACGCAGTATTTT	CSVLERGTDTQYF
few	-	TRBV12-3/TRBV12-4	TRBJ1-5	15	TGTGCCAGCAGTCCCGGGACCGTCGGCAATCAGCCCCAGCATTTT	CASSPGTVGNQPQHF
few	TRBD2	TRBV5-4	TRBJ2-5	15	TGTGCCAGCAGCCGGACTAGCGGGGATCAAGAGACCCAGTACTTC	CASSRTSGDQETQYF
-	-	TRBV28	TRBJ2-3	16	TGTGCCAGCACCCAATCCCCCCTATTCTCCTCAGATACGCAGTATTTT	CASTQSPLFSSDTQYF
few	TRBD1	TRBV3-1	TRBJ1-6	17	TGTGCCAGCAGCCTATCGGACAGGGGCCTGTATAATTCACCCCTCCACTTT	CASSLSDRGLYNSPLHF
-	TRBD2	TRBV20-1	TRBJ2-5	15	TGCAGTGCTAGAGGAAGCGGGGGGGCCGCAGAGACCCAGTACTTC	CSARGSGGAAETQYF
-	-	TRBV4-2	TRBJ1-3	15	TGTGCCAGCAGCCAAGTTCTGGGGGGTGGAAACACCATATATTTT	CASSQVLGGGNTIYF
few	-	TRBV28	TRBJ2-1	15	TGTGCCAGCAGCCCAGGTGGGACATCCAACAATGAGCAGTTCTTC	CASSPGGTSNNEQFF
-	-	TRBV12-3/TRBV12-4	TRBJ2-6	15	TGTGCCAGCAGTCCAGGACGCCCTGGGGCCAACGTCCTGACTTTC	CASSPGRPGANVLTF
-	-	TRBV5-6	TRBJ1-4	14	TGTGCCTGCAGCTTGGTCGCAACTAATGAAAAACTGTTTTTT	CACSLVATNEKLFF
few	-	TRBV12-3/TRBV12-4	TRBJ2-5	15	TGTGCCAGCAGTTCCCCCTTGGCGGGACCAGAGACCCAGTACTTC	CASSSPLAGPETQYF
-	-	TRBV27	TRBJ2-1	15	TGTGCCAGCAGTTCTCTGATTAGCTCCTACAATGAGCAGTTCTTC	CASSSLISSYNEQFF
few	-	TRBV20-1	TRBJ1-1	15	TGCAGTGCCACGTGGGGCGCAGGTAGAAACACTGAAGCTTTCTTT	CSATWGAGRNTEAFF
-	TRBD2	TRBV2	TRBJ2-5	13	TGTGCCAGCCTAGAAGGCGGGGGAAAGACCCAGTACTTC	CASLEGGGKTQYF
few	-	TRBV7-6	TRBJ2-5	14	TGTGCCAGCTGTCCGGGGTTGGTGGGAGAGACCCAGTACTTC	CASCPGLVGETQYF
few	-	TRBV28	TRBJ2-1	16	TGTGCCAGCAGTTCCCAGGTGGTAGTGAAGGGTTATGAGCAGTTCTTC	CASSSQVVVKGYEQFF
-	-	TRBV9	TRBJ1-4	15	TGTGCCAGCAGCGTAGTGGGGACGACTAATGAAAAACTGTTTTTT	CASSVVGTTNEKLFF
-	-	TRBV29-1	TRBJ2-7	15	TGCAGCGTTGGGGGGAGATTGCACTCCCCCTACGAGCAGTACTTC	CSVGGRLHSPYEQYF
-	-	TRBV19	TRBJ1-2	17	TGTGCCAGTAGTCCGAGAGTCCTGCCAGCTTTAGGGAATGGCTACACCTTC	CASSPRVLPALGNGYTF
few	-	TRBV7-6	TRBJ2-3	16	TGTGCCAGCAGCGCTCTGATAAGGGGGGGCCCAGATACGCAGTATTTT	CASSALIRGGPDTQYF
-	-	TRBV7-9	TRBJ2-1	13	TGTGCCAGCAGCTTAGCCCAGCGGCATGAGCAGTTCTTC	CASSLAQRHEQFF
many	TRBD1	TRBV7-9	TRBJ2-1	17	TGTGCCAGCAGCCCGACGCAGGGGGAAAGCTCCTACAATGAGCAGTTCTTC	CASSPTQGESSYNEQFF
few	TRBD1	TRBV18	TRBJ2-2	16	TGTGCCAGCTCACCACCCGGGACAGAGAACACCGGGGAGCTGTTTTTT	CASSPPGTENTGELFF
-	-	TRBV14	TRBJ2-5	13	TGTGCCAGCAGCCAAGAATGGAGTGGGACCCAGTACTTC	CASSQEWSGTQYF